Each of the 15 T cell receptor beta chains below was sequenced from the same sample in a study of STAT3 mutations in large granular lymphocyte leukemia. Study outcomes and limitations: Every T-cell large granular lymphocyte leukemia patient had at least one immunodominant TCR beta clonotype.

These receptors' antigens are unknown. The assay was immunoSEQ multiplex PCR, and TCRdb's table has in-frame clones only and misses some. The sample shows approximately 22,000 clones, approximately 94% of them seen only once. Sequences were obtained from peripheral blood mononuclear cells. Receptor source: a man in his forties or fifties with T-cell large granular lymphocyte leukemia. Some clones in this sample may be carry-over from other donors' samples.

The chain's CDR3 is CASSWTRTKQETQYF. CDR3 nucleotides: TGCGCCAGCAGTTGGACCCGGACCAAGCAAGAGACCCAGTACTTC. The chain employs TRBV5-1 and TRBJ2-5; D not resolved. In germline, CDR1 is SGHRS, CDR2 YFSETQ. The CDR3 runs to 15 residues. V was cut by 5 bases and J by 2 bases, with 16 bases left in between.

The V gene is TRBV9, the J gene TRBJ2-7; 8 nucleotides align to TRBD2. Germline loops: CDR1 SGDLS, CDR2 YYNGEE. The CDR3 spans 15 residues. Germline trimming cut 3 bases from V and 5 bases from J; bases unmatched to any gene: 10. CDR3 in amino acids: CASSASGTRFDEQYF. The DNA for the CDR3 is TGTGCCAGCAGCGCCTCCGGGACTAGGTTCGACGAGCAGTACTTC.

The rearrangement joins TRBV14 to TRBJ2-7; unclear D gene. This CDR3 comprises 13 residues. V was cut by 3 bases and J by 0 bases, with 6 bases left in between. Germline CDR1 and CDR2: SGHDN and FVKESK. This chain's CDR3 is CASSQLVSYEQYF. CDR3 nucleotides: TGTGCCAGCAGCCAGCTGGTCTCCTACGAGCAGTACTTC.

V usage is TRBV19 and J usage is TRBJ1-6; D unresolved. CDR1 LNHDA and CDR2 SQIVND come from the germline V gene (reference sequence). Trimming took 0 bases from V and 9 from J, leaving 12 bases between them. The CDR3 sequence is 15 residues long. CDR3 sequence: CASSIDSYRGSPLHF. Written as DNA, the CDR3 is TGTGCCAGTAGTATAGACTCCTATCGGGGTTCACCCCTCCACTTT. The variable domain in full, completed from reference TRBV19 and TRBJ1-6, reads DGGITQSPKYLFRKEGQNVTLSCEQNLNHDAMYWYRQDPGQGLRLIYYSQIVNDFQKGDIAEGYSVSREKKESFPLTVTSAQKNPTAFYLCASSIDSYRGSPLHFGNGTRLTVT.

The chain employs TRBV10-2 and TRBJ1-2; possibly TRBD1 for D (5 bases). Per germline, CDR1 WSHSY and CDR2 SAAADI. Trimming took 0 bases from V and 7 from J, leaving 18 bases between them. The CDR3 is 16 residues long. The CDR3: CASSESDPGSRGGYTF. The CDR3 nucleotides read TGCGCCAGCAGTGAGTCGGACCCGGGCTCAAGGGGTGGCTACACCTTC.

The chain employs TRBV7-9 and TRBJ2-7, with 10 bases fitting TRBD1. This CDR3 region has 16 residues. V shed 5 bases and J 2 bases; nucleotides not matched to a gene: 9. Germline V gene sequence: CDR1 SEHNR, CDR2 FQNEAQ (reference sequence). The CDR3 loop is CASSPRTGTGAYEQYF. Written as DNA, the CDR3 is TGTGCCAGCAGCCCCCGTACCGGGACAGGGGCCTACGAGCAGTACTTC.

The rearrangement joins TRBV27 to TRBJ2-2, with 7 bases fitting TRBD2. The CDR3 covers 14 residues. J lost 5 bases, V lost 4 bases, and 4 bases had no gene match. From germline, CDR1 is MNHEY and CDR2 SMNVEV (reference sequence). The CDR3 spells CASSWTGGTGELFF. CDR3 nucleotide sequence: TGTGCCAGCAGTTGGACGGGGGGAACCGGGGAGCTGTTTTTT.

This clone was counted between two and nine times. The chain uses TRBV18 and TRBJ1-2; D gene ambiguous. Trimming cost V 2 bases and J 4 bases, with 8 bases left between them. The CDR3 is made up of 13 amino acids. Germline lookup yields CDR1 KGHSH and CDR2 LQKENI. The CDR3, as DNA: TGTGCCAGCTCACCAGGAGGACCCTATGGCTACACCTTC. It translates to CASSPGGPYGYTF.

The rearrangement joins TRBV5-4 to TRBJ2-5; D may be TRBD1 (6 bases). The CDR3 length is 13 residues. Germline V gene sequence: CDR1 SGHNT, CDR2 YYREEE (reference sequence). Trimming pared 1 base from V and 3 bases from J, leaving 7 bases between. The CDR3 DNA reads TGTGCCAGCAGCTTGAGACAGGAAGAGACCCAGTACTTC. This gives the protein CASSLRQEETQYF.

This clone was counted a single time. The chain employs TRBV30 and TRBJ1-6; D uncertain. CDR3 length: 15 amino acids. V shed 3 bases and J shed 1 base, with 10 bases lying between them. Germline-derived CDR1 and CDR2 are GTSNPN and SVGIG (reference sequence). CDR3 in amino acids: CAWRLVVSYNSPLHF. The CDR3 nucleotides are TGTGCCTGGAGGCTGGTAGTATCCTATAATTCACCCCTCCACTTT. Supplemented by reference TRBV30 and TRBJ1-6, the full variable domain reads SQTIHQWPATLVQPVGSPLSLECTVEGTSNPNLYWYRQAAGRGLQLLFYSVGIGQISSEVPQNLSASRPQDRQFILSSKKLLLSDSGFYLCAWRLVVSYNSPLHFGNGTRLTVT.

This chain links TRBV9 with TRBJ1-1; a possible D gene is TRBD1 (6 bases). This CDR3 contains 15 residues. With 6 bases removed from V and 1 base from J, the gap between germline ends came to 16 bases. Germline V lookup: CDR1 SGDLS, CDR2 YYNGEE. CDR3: CASMGGGGRNTEAFF. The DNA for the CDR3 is TGTGCCAGCATGGGAGGGGGAGGGAGGAACACTGAAGCTTTCTTT.

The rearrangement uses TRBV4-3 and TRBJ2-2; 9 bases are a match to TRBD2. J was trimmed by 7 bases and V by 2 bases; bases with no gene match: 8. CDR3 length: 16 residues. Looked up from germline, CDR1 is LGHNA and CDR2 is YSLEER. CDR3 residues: CASSQFSTSGDGELFF. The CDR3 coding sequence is TGCGCCAGCAGCCAATTCTCGACTAGCGGCGACGGGGAGCTGTTTTTT.

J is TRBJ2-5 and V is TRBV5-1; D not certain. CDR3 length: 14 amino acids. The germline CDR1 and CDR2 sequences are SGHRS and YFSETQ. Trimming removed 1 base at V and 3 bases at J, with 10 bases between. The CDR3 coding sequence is TGCGCCAGCAGCTTGTATTCCCTCAAAGAGACCCAGTACTTC. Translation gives CASSLYSLKETQYF.

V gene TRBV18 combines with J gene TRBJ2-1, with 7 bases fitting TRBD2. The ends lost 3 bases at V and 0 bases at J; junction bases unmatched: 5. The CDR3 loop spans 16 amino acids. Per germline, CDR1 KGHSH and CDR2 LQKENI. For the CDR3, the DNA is TGTGCCAGCTCACCTAGAGCGGGAACCTCCTACAATGAGCAGTTCTTC. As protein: CASSPRAGTSYNEQFF.

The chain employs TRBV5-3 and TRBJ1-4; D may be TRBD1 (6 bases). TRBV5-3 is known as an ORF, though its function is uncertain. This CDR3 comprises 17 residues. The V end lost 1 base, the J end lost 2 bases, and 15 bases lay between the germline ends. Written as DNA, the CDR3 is TGTGCCAGAAGCTTGTCAAGGGGGTCGTTTACTAATGAAAAACTGTTTTTT. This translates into CARSLSRGSFTNEKLFF.